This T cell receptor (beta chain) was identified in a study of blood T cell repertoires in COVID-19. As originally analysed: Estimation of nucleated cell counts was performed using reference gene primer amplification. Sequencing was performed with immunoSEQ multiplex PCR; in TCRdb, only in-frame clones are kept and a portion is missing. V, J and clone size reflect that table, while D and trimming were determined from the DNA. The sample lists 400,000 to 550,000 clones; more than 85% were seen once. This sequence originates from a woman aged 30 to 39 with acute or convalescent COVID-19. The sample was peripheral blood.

The CDR3: CASSQADISNQPQHF. In DNA form, the CDR3 reads TGTGCCAGCAGCCAAGCTGACATTAGCAATCAGCCCCAGCATTTT. The chain links TRBV4-2 to TRBJ1-5, with D hard to call. The CDR3 loop spans 15 amino acids. Germline values: CDR1 LGHNA, CDR2 YNFKEQ. V lost 1 base to trimming and J lost 0 bases, with 7 bases between them.